This T cell receptor (beta chain) was retrieved from a study of beta chain features in type 1 diabetes. Study results and limitations: Shorter TCRB CDR3s, moderately but significantly so, marked every one of the four CD4+ subsets in Type 1 diabetes patients. Within the patient group, naive, central memory and Treg TCRB repertoires appeared more similar to each other than within healthy donors.

As every portion of the isolated RNA was reverse transcribed, the sequencing read expressed TCRB transcripts. The assay was immunoSEQ multiplex PCR, and TCRdb's table has in-frame clones only and misses some. The table includes over 350,000 clones, roughly 16% detected once. About this clone: Its antigen is as yet unknown.

The CDR3 runs 18 residues. The chain joins TRBV21-1 to TRBJ2-3; the D call of TRBD2 is as the table states it, not checked on the DNA. TRBV21-1 is shown as a pseudogene. The receptor's source is a woman in her late teens or twenties in good health. Sequencing was done on a sample of naive CD4+ T cells from blood. CDR3 residues: CASSKLGLAGGDTDTQYF. CDR3 DNA: TGTGCCAGCAGCAAATTGGGACTAGCGGGAGGTGACACAGATACGCAGTATTTT.